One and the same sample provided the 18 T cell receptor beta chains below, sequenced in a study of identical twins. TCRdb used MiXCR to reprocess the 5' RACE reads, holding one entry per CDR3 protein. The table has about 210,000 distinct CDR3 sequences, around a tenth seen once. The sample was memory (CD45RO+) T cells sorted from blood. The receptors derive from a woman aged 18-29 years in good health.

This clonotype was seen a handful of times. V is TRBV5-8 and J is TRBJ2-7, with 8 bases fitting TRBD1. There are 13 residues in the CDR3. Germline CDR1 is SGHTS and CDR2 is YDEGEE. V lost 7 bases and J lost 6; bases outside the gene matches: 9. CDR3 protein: CASGLTGAFEQYF. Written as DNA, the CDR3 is TGTGCCAGCGGGCTGACAGGGGCTTTCGAGCAGTACTTC. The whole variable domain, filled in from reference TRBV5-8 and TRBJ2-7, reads EAGVTQSPTHLIKTRGQQATLRCSPISGHTSVYWYQQALGLGLQFLLWYDEGEERNRGNFPPRFSGRQFPNYSSELNVNALELEDSALYLCASGLTGAFEQYFGPGTRLTVT.

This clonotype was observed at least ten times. The CDR3 loop is CASSQSTVGTQYF. The CDR3 DNA reads as TGTGCCAGCAGCCAGAGTACGGTGGGGACCCAGTACTTC. The chain has TRBV3-1 and TRBJ2-5; D is undetermined. Germline-derived CDR1 and CDR2 are LGHDT and YNNKEL (reference sequence). The CDR3 runs 13 residues. Trimming took off 3 bases at V and 7 bases at J, with 12 bases between the two ends.

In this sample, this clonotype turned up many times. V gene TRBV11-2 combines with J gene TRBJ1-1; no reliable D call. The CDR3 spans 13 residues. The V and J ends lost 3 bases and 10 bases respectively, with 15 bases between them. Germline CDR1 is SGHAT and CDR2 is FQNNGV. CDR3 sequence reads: CASSFLTSTTAFF. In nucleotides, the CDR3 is TGTGCCAGCAGCTTTTTGACATCTACGACAGCTTTCTTT.

DNA for the CDR3: TGTGCTAGTGGCGAGGGACAGGTTAACTATGGCTACACCTTC. Its translation is CASGEGQVNYGYTF. V usage is TRBV12-5 and J usage is TRBJ1-2; 8 bases are a match to TRBD1. V gave up 6 bases and J gave up 1 base; unmatched junction bases: 4. Germline V gene sequence: CDR1 LGHNT, CDR2 FRNRAP. There are 14 residues in the CDR3.

The DNA for the CDR3 is TGCAGTGCGGTTGGAAGCGGGAACACAGATACGCAGTATTTT. It codes for CSAVGSGNTDTQYF. The chain couples TRBV20-1 to TRBJ2-3, with 7 bases lining up with TRBD2. This CDR3 spans 14 amino acids. From germline, CDR1 is DFQATT and CDR2 SNEGSKA (reference sequence). V shed 6 bases, J shed 2 bases, and the junction held 8 bases outside the gene matches.

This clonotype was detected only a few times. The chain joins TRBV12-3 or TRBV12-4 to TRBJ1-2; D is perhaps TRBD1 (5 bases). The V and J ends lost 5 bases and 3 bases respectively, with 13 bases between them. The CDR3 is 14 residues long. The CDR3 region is CASSIRDGYYGYTF. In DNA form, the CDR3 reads TGTGCCAGCAGTATCCGGGACGGCTACTATGGCTACACCTTC.

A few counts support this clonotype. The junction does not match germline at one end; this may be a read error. CDR3 sequence: CASSEVSTPAGNF. CDR3 coding DNA: TGTGCCAGCAGTGAAGTTTCGACCCCAGCGGGGAACTTC. J is TRBJ2-7 and V is TRBV6-1, with TRBD2 identical over 7 bases. The CDR3 runs 13 residues. Looked up from germline, CDR1 is MNHNS and CDR2 is SASEGT.

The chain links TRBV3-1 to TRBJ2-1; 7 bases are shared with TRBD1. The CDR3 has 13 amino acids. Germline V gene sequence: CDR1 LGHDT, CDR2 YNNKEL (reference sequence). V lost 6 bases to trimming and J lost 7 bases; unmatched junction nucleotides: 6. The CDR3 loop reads CASRRQGGNEQFF. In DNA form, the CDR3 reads TGTGCCAGCAGACGACAGGGTGGAAATGAGCAGTTCTTC.

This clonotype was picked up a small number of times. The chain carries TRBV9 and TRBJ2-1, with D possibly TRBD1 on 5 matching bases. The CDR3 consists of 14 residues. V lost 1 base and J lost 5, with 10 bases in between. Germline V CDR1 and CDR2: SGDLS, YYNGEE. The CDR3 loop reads CASSVTPRDNEQFF. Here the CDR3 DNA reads TGTGCCAGCAGCGTAACCCCCAGGGACAATGAGCAGTTCTTC.

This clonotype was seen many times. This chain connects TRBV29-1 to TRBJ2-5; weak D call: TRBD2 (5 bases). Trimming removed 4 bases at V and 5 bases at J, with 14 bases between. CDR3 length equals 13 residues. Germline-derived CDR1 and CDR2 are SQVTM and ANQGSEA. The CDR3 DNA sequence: TGCAGCGTTGCGGAGACTACGCGTGAGACCCAGTACTTC. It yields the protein CSVAETTRETQYF. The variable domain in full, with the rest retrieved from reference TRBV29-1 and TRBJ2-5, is SAVISQKPSRDICQRGTSLTIQCQVDSQVTMMFWYRQQPGQSLTLIATANQGSEATYESGFVIDKFPISRPNLTFSTLTVSNMSPEDSSIYLCSVAETTRETQYFGPGTRLLVL.

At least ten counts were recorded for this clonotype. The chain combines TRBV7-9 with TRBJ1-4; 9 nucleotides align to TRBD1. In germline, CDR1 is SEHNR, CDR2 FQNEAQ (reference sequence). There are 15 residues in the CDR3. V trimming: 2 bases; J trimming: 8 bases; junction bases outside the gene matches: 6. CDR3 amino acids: CASSLRGQGQEKLFF. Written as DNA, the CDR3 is TGTGCCAGCAGCTTACGGGGACAGGGCCAAGAAAAACTGTTTTTT. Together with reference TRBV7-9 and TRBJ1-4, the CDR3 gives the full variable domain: DTGVSQNPRHKITKRGQNVTFRCDPISEHNRLYWYRQTLGQGPEFLTYFQNEAQLEKSRLLSDRFSAERPKGSFSTLEIQRTEQGDSAMYLCASSLRGQGQEKLFFGSGTQLSVL.

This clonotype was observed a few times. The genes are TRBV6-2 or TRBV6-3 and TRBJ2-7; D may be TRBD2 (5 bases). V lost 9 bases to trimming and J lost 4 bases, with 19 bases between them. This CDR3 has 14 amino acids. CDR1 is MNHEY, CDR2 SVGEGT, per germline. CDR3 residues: CARTIATGLYEQYF. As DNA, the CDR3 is TGTGCCAGAACGATAGCGACGGGTTTGTACGAGCAGTACTTC.

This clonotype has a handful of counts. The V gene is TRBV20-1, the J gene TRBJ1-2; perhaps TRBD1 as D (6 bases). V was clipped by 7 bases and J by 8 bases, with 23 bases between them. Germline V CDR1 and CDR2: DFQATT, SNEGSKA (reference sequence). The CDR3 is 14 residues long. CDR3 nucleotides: TGCAGTGTAGTACTTGGGGGGCGGGCTTCCGGCTACACCTTC. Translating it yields CSVVLGGRASGYTF.

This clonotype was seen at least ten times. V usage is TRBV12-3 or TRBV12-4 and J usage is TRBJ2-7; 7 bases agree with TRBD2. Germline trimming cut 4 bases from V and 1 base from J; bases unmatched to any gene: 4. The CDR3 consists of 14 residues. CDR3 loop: CASSSQRESYEQYF. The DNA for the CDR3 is TGTGCCAGCAGTTCCCAGCGGGAATCCTACGAGCAGTACTTC.

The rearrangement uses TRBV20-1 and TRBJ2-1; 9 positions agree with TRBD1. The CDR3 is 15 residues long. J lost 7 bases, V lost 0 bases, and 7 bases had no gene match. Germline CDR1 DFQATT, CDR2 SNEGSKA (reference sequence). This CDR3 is CSARDGGQGGNEQFF. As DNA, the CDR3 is TGCAGTGCTAGAGATGGGGGACAGGGTGGGAATGAGCAGTTCTTC.

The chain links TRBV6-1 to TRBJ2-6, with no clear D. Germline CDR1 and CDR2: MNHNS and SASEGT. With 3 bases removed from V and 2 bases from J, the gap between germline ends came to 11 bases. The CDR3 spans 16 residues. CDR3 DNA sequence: TGTGCCAGCAGTGACTTATTGGTGGCTGGGGCCAACGTCCTGACTTTC. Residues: CASSDLLVAGANVLTF.

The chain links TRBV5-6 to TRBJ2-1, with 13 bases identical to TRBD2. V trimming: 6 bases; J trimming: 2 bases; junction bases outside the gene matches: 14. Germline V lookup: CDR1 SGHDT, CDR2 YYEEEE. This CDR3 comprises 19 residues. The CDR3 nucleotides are TGTGCCAGCAACGACCAAACTAGCGGGAGGGCCCCCACCTACAATGAGCAGTTCTTC. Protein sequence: CASNDQTSGRAPTYNEQFF.

CDR3 in DNA: TGCAGCGTTGGATTTGACAGGGCGGCACCCCTCCACTTT. Translated: CSVGFDRAAPLHF. This chain joins TRBV29-1 and TRBJ1-6, with 7 bases that match TRBD1. Trimming cost V 4 bases and J 11 bases; bases outside gene matches: 8. The germline V gene encodes CDR1 SQVTM and CDR2 ANQGSEA. The CDR3 runs 13 residues.